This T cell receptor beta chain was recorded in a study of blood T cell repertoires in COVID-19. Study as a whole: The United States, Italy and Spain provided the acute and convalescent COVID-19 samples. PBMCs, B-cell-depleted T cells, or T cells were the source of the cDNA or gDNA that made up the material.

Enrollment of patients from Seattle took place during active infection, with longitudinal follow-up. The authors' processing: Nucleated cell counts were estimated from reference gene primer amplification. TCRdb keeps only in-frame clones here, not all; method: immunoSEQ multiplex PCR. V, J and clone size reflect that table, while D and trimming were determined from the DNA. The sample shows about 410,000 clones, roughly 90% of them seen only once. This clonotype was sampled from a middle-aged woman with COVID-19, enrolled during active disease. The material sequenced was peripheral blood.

The DNA of the CDR3 is TGTGCCAGCAGCTTAGCGCGCGGGGGTTCGGGAGATACGCAGTATTTT. It yields the protein CASSLARGGSGDTQYF. The V call is TRBV7-9, the J call TRBJ2-3, with TRBD2 matching 7 bases. V lost 0 bases to trimming and J lost 5 bases; unmatched junction nucleotides: 8. This CDR3 has 16 residues. CDR1 SEHNR and CDR2 FQNEAQ come from the germline V gene (reference sequence).